These 31 T cell receptor beta chains originate from one sample sequenced in a study of cytomegalovirus exposure and HLA in healthy donors. PCR primers comprised 60 Vbeta and 13 Jbeta primers. Measured with immunoSEQ multiplex PCR; TCRdb has only the in-frame clones, and not every one. The listing contains about 72,000 clones. Sequencing used PBMCs. All receptors derive from a man between 45 and 60 years old in good health and CMV-seropositive.

J is TRBJ2-7 and V is TRBV5-1; D call uncertain. V shed 3 bases and J shed 6 bases, with 10 bases lying between them. CDR1 is SGHRS, CDR2 YFSETQ, per germline. CDR3 length: 12 residues. Here the CDR3 reads CASSYSSTEQYF. In DNA, the CDR3 is TGCGCCAGCAGCTATTCGAGCACCGAGCAGTACTTC.

The V and J genes are TRBV7-3 and TRBJ1-1; no clear D. The V end was cut by 1 base, the J end by 5 bases, with 8 bases between. Per germline, CDR1 SGHTA and CDR2 FQGTGA. The CDR3 totals 13 residues. The CDR3 DNA is TGTGCCAGCAGCTTAAAAAGCGGGACTGAAGCTTTCTTT. Its protein product is CASSLKSGTEAFF. Full variable domain (remainder filled in from reference TRBV7-3 and TRBJ1-1): GAGVSQTPSNKVTEKGKYVELRCDPISGHTALYWYRQSLGQGPEFLIYFQGTGAADDSGLPNDRFFAVRPEGSVSTLKIQRTERGDSAVYLCASSLKSGTEAFFGQGTRLTVV.

The chain carries TRBV11-2 and TRBJ1-2; 8 bases are a match to TRBD1. The CDR3 extends over 14 amino acids. CDR1 and CDR2 from the germline V gene are SGHAT and FQNNGV. V shed 5 bases and J 8 bases; nucleotides not matched to a gene: 10. CDR3 in amino acids: CASSPSLDREGYTF. CDR3 coding DNA: TGTGCCAGCAGCCCCTCCTTGGACAGGGAAGGCTACACCTTC.

V usage is TRBV9 and J usage is TRBJ1-1; no reliable D call. V lost 0 bases and J lost 2, with 11 bases in between. The CDR3 sequence is 15 residues long. CDR1 is SGDLS, CDR2 YYNGEE, per germline. The CDR3 spells CASSVGPELNTEAFF. The CDR3 DNA is TGTGCCAGCAGCGTAGGGCCAGAATTAAACACTGAAGCTTTCTTT.

The chain is built from TRBV25-1 and TRBJ1-5; TRBD1 agrees at 8 bases. Germline values: CDR1 MGHDK, CDR2 SYGVNS. The CDR3 has 14 residues. The J segment lost 0 bases and the V segment lost 7 bases, leaving 2 bases of the junction unmatched. The CDR3 here is CASTTGASNQPQHF. The CDR3, as DNA: TGTGCCAGCACGACAGGGGCTAGCAATCAGCCCCAGCATTTT.

The gene calls are TRBV11-2 and TRBJ1-2; D uncertain. Germline values: CDR1 SGHAT, CDR2 FQNNGV. The CDR3 contains 12 residues. Trimming stripped 3 bases from V and 8 bases from J, with 10 bases between. The CDR3 loop reads CASSLDGIGYTF. CDR3 nucleotides: TGTGCCAGCAGCTTGGACGGGATCGGCTACACCTTC.

This rearrangement joins TRBV5-1 to TRBJ2-1, with TRBD2 matching 10 bases. Trimming removed 2 bases from V and 7 bases from J; junction bases left unmatched: 6. The CDR3 runs to 15 residues. The germline gives CDR1 SGHRS, CDR2 YFSETQ. The CDR3 reads CASSFPAGGPNEQFF. The DNA for the CDR3 is TGCGCCAGCAGCTTCCCAGCGGGAGGGCCGAATGAGCAGTTCTTC.

The chain recombines TRBV7-9 with TRBJ2-5; a weak D match, TRBD1 (6 bases). V was pared by 5 bases and J by 3 bases, with 13 bases between. Germline CDR1 SEHNR, CDR2 FQNEAQ (reference sequence). The CDR3 contains 14 residues. The CDR3 region has the DNA TGTGCCAGCAGCGATGACTACAGGGAAGAGACCCAGTACTTC. This sequence encodes CASSDDYREETQYF.

The chain is built from TRBV5-8 and TRBJ1-2; maybe TRBD1 (6 bases). The CDR3 totals 13 residues. Germline loops: CDR1 SGHTS, CDR2 YDEGEE. Deletions cut 0 bases from V and 6 bases from J, with 9 bases between. The CDR3 bases are TGTGCCAGCAGCTTGGGCAGGGGCGATGGCTACACCTTC. Translating gives CASSLGRGDGYTF.

This chain joins TRBV5-1 and TRBJ1-2, with D unresolved. CDR3 length: 13 amino acids. The ends were cut back, 2 bases at V and 6 bases at J, with 11 bases in the middle. Germline V gene lookup returns CDR1 SGHRS and CDR2 YFSETQ. The DNA of the CDR3 is TGCGCCAGCAGCTTCTCCACAGTGGATGGCTACACCTTC. It yields the protein CASSFSTVDGYTF.

V is TRBV28 and J is TRBJ1-2; TRBD1 matches at 11 bases. Losses at the gene ends were 6 bases for V and 4 bases for J; bases not matched to a gene: 16. CDR1 is MDHEN and CDR2 is SYDVKM in the germline V gene. The CDR3 extends over 18 amino acids. CDR3 residues: CASSSAGTGGVRSYGYTF. CDR3 DNA sequence: TGTGCCAGCAGCTCGGCGGGGACAGGGGGGGTCCGGAGCTATGGCTACACCTTC.

V gene TRBV5-6 combines with J gene TRBJ1-3; D is uncertain. Looked up from germline, CDR1 is SGHDT and CDR2 is YYEEEE. The germline V and J ends were trimmed by 2 bases and 3 bases, with 9 bases remaining between them. The CDR3 runs to 14 residues. The CDR3 DNA follows: TGTGCCAGCAGCTTTGGCCTAGATGGAAACACCATATATTTT. This encodes CASSFGLDGNTIYF.

The rearrangement uses TRBV28 and TRBJ1-1, with 9 bases that match TRBD1. Germline trimming cut 6 bases from V and 6 bases from J; bases unmatched to any gene: 8. The CDR3 is made up of 14 amino acids. Per the germline V gene, CDR1 is MDHEN and CDR2 is SYDVKM. Here the CDR3 reads CASRWGQGGSEAFF. DNA of the CDR3: TGTGCCAGCAGATGGGGACAGGGAGGATCTGAAGCTTTCTTT.

The chain carries TRBV7-2 and TRBJ1-1; 7 bases agree with TRBD1. In germline, CDR1 is SGHTA, CDR2 FQGNSA. This CDR3 is built from 14 residues. The trim removed 5 bases at V and 8 bases at J, leaving 11 bases unmatched. The CDR3 is CASSTHRQGTEAFF. The CDR3 nucleotides read TGTGCCAGCAGCACCCATCGACAGGGTACAGAAGCTTTCTTT. Based on the CDR3 plus reference TRBV7-2 and TRBJ1-1, the full variable domain is GAGVSQSPSNKVTEKGKDVELRCDPISGHTALYWYRQSLGQGLEFLIYFQGNSAPDKSGLPSDRFSAERTGGSVSTLTIQRTQQEDSAVYLCASSTHRQGTEAFFGQGTRLTVV.

The V call is TRBV7-9, the J call TRBJ1-1; D uncertain. The V end lost 1 base, the J end lost 6 bases, and 12 bases lay between the germline ends. Per the germline V gene, CDR1 is SEHNR and CDR2 is FQNEAQ (reference sequence). The CDR3 is 14 amino acids. The CDR3 nucleotides are TGTGCCAGCAGCTTAGTTGGCACAGTCTCTGAAGCTTTCTTT. Protein: CASSLVGTVSEAFF. The full variable domain, completed using reference TRBV7-9 and TRBJ1-1, is DTGVSQNPRHKITKRGQNVTFRCDPISEHNRLYWYRQTLGQGPEFLTYFQNEAQLEKSRLLSDRFSAERPKGSFSTLEIQRTEQGDSAMYLCASSLVGTVSEAFFGQGTRLTVV.

The chain recombines TRBV14 with TRBJ2-7; tentative D call: TRBD1 (5 bases). Germline V gene lookup returns CDR1 SGHDN and CDR2 FVKESK. Trimming cost V 3 bases and J 4 bases, with 16 bases left between them. This CDR3 region has 15 residues. The CDR3 loop is CASSQSYRSLYEQYF. CDR3 sequence (DNA): TGTGCCAGCAGCCAGTCCTACAGGTCCTTATACGAGCAGTACTTC.

This chain links TRBV4-1 with TRBJ2-3, with 9 bases identical to TRBD2. Germline lookup yields CDR1 MGHRA and CDR2 YSYEKL. V lost 1 base, J lost 3 bases, and 8 bases stayed unmatched. The CDR3 has 17 residues. This CDR3 is CASSQGVVAGVTDTQYF. In DNA form, the CDR3 reads TGCGCCAGCAGCCAAGGAGTCGTAGCGGGGGTTACAGATACGCAGTATTTT.

The J gene is TRBJ1-5, the V gene TRBV6-1, with D possibly TRBD1 on 6 matching bases. Germline V CDR1 and CDR2: MNHNS, SASEGT. There are 15 residues in the CDR3. V was pared by 6 bases and J by 1 base, with 13 bases between. The CDR3 here is CASRPGHPSNQPQHF. For the CDR3, the DNA is TGTGCCAGCAGACCGGGACACCCAAGCAATCAGCCCCAGCATTTT.

The chain is built from TRBV6-5 and TRBJ1-1; D possibly corresponds to TRBD1 (6 bases). This CDR3 comprises 15 residues. V lost 5 bases and J 4 bases, leaving 17 bases between the germline ends. Germline CDR1 and CDR2: MNHEY and SVGAGI. Written as DNA, the CDR3 is TGTGCCAGCAGTCCCCCCCAGGGGTCGGGCACTGAAGCTTTCTTT. It yields the protein CASSPPQGSGTEAFF.

The chain carries TRBV5-1 and TRBJ2-1; maybe TRBD2 (6 bases). Germline V gene sequence: CDR1 SGHRS, CDR2 YFSETQ. V shed 1 base and J shed 5 bases, with 13 bases lying between them. The CDR3 extends over 15 amino acids. CDR3 in DNA: TGCGCCAGCAGCTTGACGGGGGACGCCGACAATGAGCAGTTCTTC. Amino acids: CASSLTGDADNEQFF.

This rearrangement joins TRBV18 to TRBJ2-7, with TRBD1 identical over 9 bases. V was clipped by 3 bases and J by 2 bases; unmatched bases: 5. This CDR3 spans 15 amino acids. Per germline, CDR1 KGHSH and CDR2 LQKENI. CDR3 bases: TGTGCCAGCTCACCGGGACAGGGAGAGACCTACGAGCAGTACTTC. Translated, it gives CASSPGQGETYEQYF.

The chain is built from TRBV19 and TRBJ1-2, with D possibly being TRBD1 (5 bases). The germline V and J ends were trimmed by 3 bases and 3 bases, with 11 bases remaining between them. Germline assignment: CDR1 LNHDA and CDR2 SQIVND (reference sequence). The CDR3 contains 14 residues. The CDR3 DNA reads TGTGCCAGTAGTATTTGGGGGGTCGACTATGGCTACACCTTC. This encodes CASSIWGVDYGYTF.

This chain links TRBV5-1 with TRBJ2-3; maybe TRBD2 (6 bases). With 2 bases removed from V and 6 bases from J, the gap between germline ends came to 16 bases. CDR1 and CDR2 from the germline V gene are SGHRS and YFSETQ. This CDR3 is 15 amino acids long. CDR3 sequence: CASSLPRRDLDTQYF. Written as DNA, the CDR3 is TGCGCCAGCAGCTTACCCCGGCGGGATCTTGATACGCAGTATTTT. Full variable domain (missing parts from reference TRBV5-1 and TRBJ2-3): KAGVTQTPRYLIKTRGQQVTLSCSPISGHRSVSWYQQTPGQGLQFLFEYFSETQRNKGNFPGRFSGRQFSNSRSEMNVSTLELGDSALYLCASSLPRRDLDTQYFGPGTRLTVL.

The J gene is TRBJ1-2, the V gene TRBV25-1; D remains ambiguous. The ends were cut back, 1 base at V and 2 bases at J, with 11 bases in the middle. The CDR3 contains 15 residues. Germline lookup yields CDR1 MGHDK and CDR2 SYGVNS. CDR3 in DNA: TGTGCCAGCAGTGAATTTCCCTCGGGGAACTATGGCTACACCTTC. As protein: CASSEFPSGNYGYTF.

The rearrangement links TRBV11-2 to TRBJ1-5; D is perhaps TRBD1 (6 bases). This CDR3 comprises 13 residues. CDR1 and CDR2 from the germline V gene are SGHAT and FQNNGV. V was cut by 8 bases and J by 4 bases, with 12 bases left in between. CDR3 residues: CASSTGSNQPQHF. The CDR3 DNA follows: TGTGCCAGCTCAACAGGGAGTAATCAGCCCCAGCATTTT.

The chain uses TRBV6-1 and TRBJ2-6, with D possibly TRBD1 on 6 matching bases. The V gene lost 4 bases and the J gene lost 0 bases, with 7 bases spanning the gap. Germline V CDR1 and CDR2: MNHNS, SASEGT. There are 15 residues in the CDR3. The CDR3 coding sequence is TGTGCCAGCAGTGGGGACACCTCTGGGGCCAACGTCCTGACTTTC. Protein: CASSGDTSGANVLTF.

The J gene is TRBJ1-2, the V gene TRBV7-6, with 8 positions matching TRBD1. Trimming took 4 bases from V and 3 from J; bases not matched to a gene: 7. CDR3 length: 15 amino acids. The germline CDR1 and CDR2 sequences are SGHVS and FNYEAQ. CDR3 residues: CASSSQQGVDYGYTF. The CDR3 nucleotides read TGTGCCAGCAGCTCCCAACAGGGGGTTGACTATGGCTACACCTTC.

The V call is TRBV6-1, the J call TRBJ2-5; unclear D gene. This CDR3 is built from 15 residues. With 1 base removed from V and 1 base from J, the gap between germline ends came to 10 bases. Per germline, CDR1 MNHNS and CDR2 SASEGT. CDR3 region: CASSEEVRPQETQYF. The CDR3 DNA reads as TGTGCCAGCAGTGAAGAGGTCAGGCCCCAAGAGACCCAGTACTTC.

The V gene is TRBV10-1, the J gene TRBJ2-3; 8 bases are shared with TRBD2. The germline CDR1 and CDR2 sequences are WNHNN and SYGVQD (reference sequence). J gave up 6 bases and V 2 bases, and 4 bases lay outside the gene matches. The length of the CDR3 is 14 residues. CDR3 sequence reads: CASSEIPSGDTQYF. Written as DNA, the CDR3 is TGCGCCAGCAGTGAGATTCCTAGCGGGGATACGCAGTATTTT.

The J gene is TRBJ2-3, the V gene TRBV5-1, with 12 nucleotides matching TRBD2. Germline trimming cut 8 bases from V and 1 base from J; bases unmatched to any gene: 2. The germline V gene encodes CDR1 SGHRS and CDR2 YFSETQ. The CDR3 loop spans 14 amino acids. CDR3 loop: CASRTSGGTDTQYF. CDR3 sequence (DNA): TGCGCCAGTCGGACTAGCGGGGGCACAGATACGCAGTATTTT.

This chain connects TRBV11-2 to TRBJ1-2; TRBD1 aligns across 7 bases. V was pared by 1 base and J by 4 bases, with 6 bases of the junction left unmatched. Germline CDR1 SGHAT, CDR2 FQNNGV. CDR3 length equals 15 residues. The CDR3 DNA reads TGTGCCAGCAGCTTAGTGGCGCGGACAGGCTATGGCTACACCTTC. This encodes CASSLVARTGYGYTF.